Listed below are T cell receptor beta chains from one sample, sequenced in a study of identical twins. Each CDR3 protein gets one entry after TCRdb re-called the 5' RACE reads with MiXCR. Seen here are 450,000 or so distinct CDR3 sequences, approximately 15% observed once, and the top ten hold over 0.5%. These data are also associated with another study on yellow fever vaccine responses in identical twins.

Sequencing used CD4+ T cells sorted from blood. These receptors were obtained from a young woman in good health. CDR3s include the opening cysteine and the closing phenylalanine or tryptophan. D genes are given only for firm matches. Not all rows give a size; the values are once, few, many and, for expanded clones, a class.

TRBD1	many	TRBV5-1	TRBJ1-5	TGCGCCAGCAGCCTGACAGGGGCCCTCAATCAGCCCCAGCATTTT	CASSLTGALNQPQHF
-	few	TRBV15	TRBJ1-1	TGTGCCACCAGCAGAGAACGGACACTGAACACTGAAGCTTTCTTT	CATSRERTLNTEAFF
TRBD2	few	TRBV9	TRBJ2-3	TGTGCCAGCAGCGTCCTCCCTAGCGGGGGGGCTTTAGATACGCAGTATTTT	CASSVLPSGGALDTQYF
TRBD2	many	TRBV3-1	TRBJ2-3	TGTGCCAGCAGCCAAGAAGGCCTAGCGGGGAGGAACACAGATACGCAGTATTTT	CASSQEGLAGRNTDTQYF
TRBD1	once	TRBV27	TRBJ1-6	TGTGCCAGCAGTAACCCGGGACAGGGGTTACCCCTCCACTTT	CASSNPGQGLPLHF
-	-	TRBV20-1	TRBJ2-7	TGCAGTGCCCCCCGCACCTACGAGCAGTACTTC	CSAPRTYEQYF
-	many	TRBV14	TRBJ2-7	TGTGCCAGCAGCCATCCACCCGGGACGCGTGTTACCTTCTCCTACGAGCAGTACTTC	CASSHPPGTRVTFSYEQYF
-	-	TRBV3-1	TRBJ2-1	TGTGCCAGCAGTCGACGGGCGGGACCCAGCTCCTACAATGAGCAGTTCTTC	CASSRRAGPSSYNEQFF
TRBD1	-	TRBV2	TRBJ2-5	TGTGCCAGCAGTCGAGGGACAGGGGGCGCTCAGATCGGTGAGACCCAGTACTTC	CASSRGTGGAQIGETQYF
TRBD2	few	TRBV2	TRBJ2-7	TGTGCCAGCAGTCCCTACGTCCTAGCGGGGATGTACGAGCAGTACTTC	CASSPYVLAGMYEQYF
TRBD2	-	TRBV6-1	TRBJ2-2	TGTGCCAGCAGCCGAAATAGCGGGAGCTCAGGCACCGGGGAGCTGTTTTTT	CASSRNSGSSGTGELFF
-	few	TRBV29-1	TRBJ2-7	TGCAGCGCGGGCTCCTACGAGCAGTACTTC	CSAGSYEQYF
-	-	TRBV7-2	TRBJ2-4	TGTGCCAGCAGCTCCGAGACAAGACTAGCCAAAAACATTCAGTACTTC	CASSSETRLAKNIQYF
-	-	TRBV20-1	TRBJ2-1	TGCAGTGCTAGAGGAAGGGGCGGGATTATCAATGAGCAGTTCTTC	CSARGRGGIINEQFF
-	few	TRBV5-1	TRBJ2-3	TGCGCCAGCAGCTTGGAAACCCCCGGAACAGGGTACACAGATACGCAGTATTTT	CASSLETPGTGYTDTQYF
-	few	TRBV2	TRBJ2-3	TGTGCCAGCAGTGTCCAGGGGGGATCAGGGCAGTATTTT	CASSVQGGSGQYF
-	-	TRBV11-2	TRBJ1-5	TGTGCCAGCAGCTTAGGGACAGCCATTAATCAGCCCCAGCATTTT	CASSLGTAINQPQHF
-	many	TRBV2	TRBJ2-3	TGTGCCAGCAGTCCCGGGCTTAGCACAGATACGCAGTATTTT	CASSPGLSTDTQYF
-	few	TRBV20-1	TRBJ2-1	TGCAGTGCTAGAGATCCCAGGGGAAATGAGCAGTTCTTC	CSARDPRGNEQFF
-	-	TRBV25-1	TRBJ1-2	TGTGTTCGGCGGGGGGGGTACTATGGCTACACCTTC	CVRRGGYYGYTF
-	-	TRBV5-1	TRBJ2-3	TGCGCCAGCAGCTTGGAGGACAAAATGGCAGATACGCAGTATTTT	CASSLEDKMADTQYF
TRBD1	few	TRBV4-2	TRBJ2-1	TGTGCCAGCAGCCAAGGAACAACGGGGACAGGGGTTGTCAATGAGCAGTTCTTC	CASSQGTTGTGVVNEQFF
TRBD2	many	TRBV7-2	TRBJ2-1	TGTGCCAGCAGCTTGGGGGGGTTCGGCAACAATGAGCAGTTCTTC	CASSLGGFGNNEQFF
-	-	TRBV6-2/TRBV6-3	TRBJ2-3	TGTGCCAGCAGCTACTATGGGGGCTCAGATACGCAGTATTTT	CASSYYGGSDTQYF
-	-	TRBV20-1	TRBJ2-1	TGCAGTGCTAGAGGGGGGCGGGAGCTAGATGAGCAGTTCTTC	CSARGGRELDEQFF
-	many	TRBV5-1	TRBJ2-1	TGCGCCAGCAGCCCTCAGCTTACTACCTACAATGAGCAGTTCTTC	CASSPQLTTYNEQFF
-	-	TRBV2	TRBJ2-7	TGTGCCAGCAGGGTAAGCTACGAGCAGTACTTC	CASRVSYEQYF
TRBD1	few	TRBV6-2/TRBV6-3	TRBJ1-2	TGTGCCAGCACCAACGGGGGGACAGGAGGCTACACCTTC	CASTNGGTGGYTF
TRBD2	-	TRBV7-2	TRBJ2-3	TGTGCCAGCAGTCCGGCTAGCGGGAGCGCAGATACGCAGTATTTT	CASSPASGSADTQYF
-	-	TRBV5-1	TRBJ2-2	TGCGCCAGCAGCGAGGGTAGGGTCGTCACCGGGGAGCTGTTTTTT	CASSEGRVVTGELFF
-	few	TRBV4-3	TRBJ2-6	TGCGCCAGCAGCCAAGCAGGGGTAGGGGCCAACGTCCTGACTTTC	CASSQAGVGANVLTF
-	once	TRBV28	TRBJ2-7	TGTGCCAGCAGTTTAGTCGACAGAGTCTCCTACGAGCAGTACTTC	CASSLVDRVSYEQYF
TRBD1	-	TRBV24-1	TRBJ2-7	TGTGCCACCAGTGAAGCCGGGACAGGGGGCCGGGGCGAGCAGTACTTC	CATSEAGTGGRGEQYF
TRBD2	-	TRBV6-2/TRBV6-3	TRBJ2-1	TGTGCCAGCAGTTACAATCGAGCGGGAGGGCCGGGCAATGAGCAGTTCTTC	CASSYNRAGGPGNEQFF
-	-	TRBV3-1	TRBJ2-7	TGTGCCAGCAGCCCCCGCGGGGCATCCTACGAGCAGTACTTC	CASSPRGASYEQYF
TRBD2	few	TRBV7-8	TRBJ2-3	TGTGCCAGCAGCTTAGTAGGACTAGCGGGGGTTACAGATACGCAGTATTTT	CASSLVGLAGVTDTQYF
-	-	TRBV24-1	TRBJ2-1	TGTGCCACCAGTGGCCCCAAGGCCTCCTACAATGAGCAGTTCTTC	CATSGPKASYNEQFF
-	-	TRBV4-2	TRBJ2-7	TGTGCCAGCAGCCAAGAATTCCGATACGAGCAGTACTTC	CASSQEFRYEQYF
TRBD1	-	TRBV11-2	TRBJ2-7	TGTGCCAGCAGCCCGGCCGGGACAGGGTTTGCTAGCGACTCCTACGAGCAGTACTTC	CASSPAGTGFASDSYEQYF
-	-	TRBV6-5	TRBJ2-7	TGTGCCAGCAGTTACTCTCTAGCGCCATCAAAGCAGTACTTC	CASSYSLAPSKQYF
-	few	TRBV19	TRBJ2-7	TGTGCCAGTAGTATAGAAAAAAACTACGAGCAGTACTTC	CASSIEKNYEQYF
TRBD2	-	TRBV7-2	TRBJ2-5	TGTGCCAGCAGCTTGTCCGGGACTAGCGGGGGACGGGAGACCCAGTACTTC	CASSLSGTSGGRETQYF
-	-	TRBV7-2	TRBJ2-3	TGTGCCAGCCTAAGTTGGCAGGCTGGAGGCACAGATACGCAGTATTTT	CASLSWQAGGTDTQYF
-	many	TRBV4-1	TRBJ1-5	TGCGCCAGCAGCCCCAGGGTCGGGAGCAATCAGCCCCAGCATTTT	CASSPRVGSNQPQHF
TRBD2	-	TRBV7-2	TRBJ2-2	TGTGCCAGCAGCCCCACGGGACTAGCGGGAATCGTCGGGGAGCTGTTTTTT	CASSPTGLAGIVGELFF
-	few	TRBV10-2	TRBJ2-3	TGCGCCAGCAGTGGGTCTAACACAGATACGCAGTATTTT	CASSGSNTDTQYF
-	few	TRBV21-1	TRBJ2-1	TGTGCCAGCAGCAAAGCAGACAGGAATGAGCAGTTCTTC	CASSKADRNEQFF
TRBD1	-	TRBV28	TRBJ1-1	TGTGCCAGCAGTTTGGAACAGGGGGCAATTTTCACTGAAGCTTTCTTT	CASSLEQGAIFTEAFF
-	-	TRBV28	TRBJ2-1	TGTGCCGGGGCGAGCTCCTACAATGAGCAGTTCTTC	CAGASSYNEQFF
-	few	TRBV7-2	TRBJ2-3	TGTGCCAGCAGCTCAGTAGGGCAGTTCTTCCCAACAGATACGCAGTATTTT	CASSSVGQFFPTDTQYF
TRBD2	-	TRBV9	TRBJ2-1	TGTGCCAGCAGCGTCGGGGGGGCTCGGAACAATGAGCAGTTCTTC	CASSVGGARNNEQFF
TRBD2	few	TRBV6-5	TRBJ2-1	TGTGCCAGCAGTTACTCGGGCGGGAGGGTTAATGAGCAGTTCTTC	CASSYSGGRVNEQFF
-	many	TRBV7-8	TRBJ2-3	TGTGCCAGCAGCCAAAGAGGGGGAGCTGATACGCAGTATTTT	CASSQRGGADTQYF
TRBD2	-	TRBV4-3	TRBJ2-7	TGCGCCAGCAGCCAAGGGGGGGGGACCGAGCAGTACTTC	CASSQGGGTEQYF